This T cell receptor (beta chain) appears in the sequencing data of a study of T cell responses to AZD1222 COVID-19 vaccine. Sequencing was performed with immunoSEQ multiplex PCR; in TCRdb, only in-frame clones are kept and a portion is missing. The sample consists of 90,000 to 100,000 clones, approximately 84% of them appearing once. This CDR3 is built from 16 residues. After removal of 6 bases from V and 2 bases from J, the junction contained 10 bases not matched to a gene. Germline values: CDR1 LGHDT, CDR2 YNNKEL (reference sequence). The sequence derives from an adult who received the AZD1222 COVID-19 vaccine. Sequences were derived from peripheral blood, sampled 28 days after the second AZD1222 dose. V gene TRBV3-1 (or the pseudogene TRBV3-2) combines with J gene TRBJ1-3, with 7 bases lining up with TRBD1. DNA for the CDR3: TGTGCCAGCAGACGCGCGACAGGGATGGCTGGAAACACCATATATTTT. It specifies CASRRATGMAGNTIYF.